This T cell receptor (beta chain) was captured by sequencing in a study of identical twins. Study-wide points: Models predicted less out-of-frame TCR alpha sharing in monozygotic twins than was found. Out-of-frame beta sequences exhibited a weaker degree of excess twin sharing.

This clonotype was observed many times. Its target is not known. With template switching, a universal primer site was added, and the cDNA carried unique molecular identifiers. TCRdb fed the 5' RACE reads into MiXCR, producing one record per CDR3 protein. The profile shows 270,000 or so distinct CDR3 sequences, about 8.5% of them singletons. Germline CDR1 reads LGHNA; CDR2 reads YSLEER. Trimming removed 0 bases from V and 7 bases from J, with 12 bases in between. This CDR3 comprises 15 residues. Healthy Caucasian individuals made up all the donors. This sample was also put to use in a study of yellow fever vaccine responses in identical twins.

The rearrangement joins TRBV4-3 to TRBJ2-2; perhaps TRBD2 as D (6 bases). The sequence came from a woman aged 18-29 years in good health. Sequenced material: CD8+ T cells sorted from blood. As DNA, the CDR3 is TGCGCCAGCAGCCAAGACCGCGGGGCGTACGGGGAGCTGTTTTTT. Amino acids: CASSQDRGAYGELFF.